This T cell receptor beta chain was captured in a study of blood T cells in healthy people across ages. Study at large: Researchers report that template switching captured about one barcoded beta molecule per two T cells. Points from the study as a whole: For the donors, CMV status was unknown and possibly confounded expanded clonotype changes. Diversity estimated from one million T cells was considered an underestimate.

Primed by a sample-barcoded 5' primer and a J-beta primer mix, a second PCR proceeded for roughly 6 to 12 cycles. A template-switch adaptor with 12 random nucleotides tagged each cDNA molecule. TCRdb ran MiXCR on the 5' RACE reads and lists one entry per CDR3 protein. This sample has around 650,000 distinct CDR3 sequences; roughly two fifths occur once, and the top ten carry around 30%. From germline, CDR1 is KGHDR and CDR2 SFDVKD. Trimming removed 3 bases from V and 6 bases from J; junction bases left unmatched: 4. The CDR3 sequence is 15 residues long. The sample holds a few counts of this clonotype. Antigen: not known.

Sequenced input: blood. The chain links TRBV24-1 to TRBJ2-1; 10 bases map to TRBD2. This TCR came from a man older than 75 in good health. CDR3: CATSDLAGVGNEQFF. The CDR3 nucleotides are TGTGCCACCAGTGATCTAGCGGGAGTGGGCAATGAGCAGTTCTTC.